The 9 T cell receptor beta chains reported below all come from one sample, sequenced in a study of siplizumab effects on memory and regulatory T cells. Responder and stimulator cells in the mixed lymphocyte reaction were cultured together for approximately 6 days at 37°C. These receptors' targets are unknown. Clones were read by immunoSEQ multiplex PCR, and TCRdb kept only the in-frame ones, dropping some. The table shows about 14,000 clones, with 49% occurring only once. Sequencing was done on a sample of CFSE-low (dividing) CD4+ T cells sorted from an allogeneic mixed lymphocyte reaction. These receptors were obtained from a human donor in good health; the cells came from an allogeneic mixed lymphocyte reaction.

This chain links TRBV7-3 with TRBJ2-5, with 9 bases identical to TRBD2. Germline V gene data show CDR1 as SGHTA and CDR2 as FQGTGA. This CDR3 region has 16 residues. Trimming took 4 bases from V and 3 from J; bases not matched to a gene: 9. The CDR3 sequence is CASSSRRREGKETQYF. For the CDR3, the DNA is TGTGCCAGCAGCTCGCGCCGGCGGGAGGGGAAAGAGACCCAGTACTTC.

The chain employs TRBV18 and TRBJ1-5; no definite D call. Deletions cut 4 bases from V and 2 bases from J, with 15 bases between. Per germline, CDR1 KGHSH and CDR2 LQKENI. The CDR3 runs 16 residues. CDR3 bases: TGTGCCAGCTCACTCAACGAAGTCCAGGGCAATCAGCCCCAGCATTTT. Amino acid sequence: CASSLNEVQGNQPQHF.

This clone turned up a few times. The J gene is TRBJ2-3, the V gene TRBV7-2, with 7 bases fitting TRBD1. The CDR3 loop spans 14 amino acids. V was pared by 4 bases and J by 4 bases, with 5 bases of the junction left unmatched. CDR1 is SGHTA and CDR2 is FQGNSA in the germline V gene. The CDR3 DNA reads as TGTGCCAGCAGCTCTCGACAGGGTCCAGATACGCAGTATTTT. It translates to CASSSRQGPDTQYF.

The chain uses TRBV6-5 and TRBJ1-2; TRBD1 is a possible D gene (6 bases). The CDR3 is made up of 13 amino acids. With 6 bases removed from V and 6 bases from J, the gap between germline ends came to 14 bases. Germline CDR1 is MNHEY and CDR2 is SVGAGI. CDR3 residues: CASRTRGWDGYTF. As DNA, the CDR3 is TGTGCCAGCAGAACCAGGGGATGGGATGGCTACACCTTC.

The sample holds a few counts of this clone. The V call is TRBV9, the J call TRBJ2-4, with D tentatively TRBD1 (5 bases). The CDR3 is 14 amino acids. Trimming shortened V by 4 bases and J by 0 bases, and 8 bases separated the two germline ends. Per the germline V gene, CDR1 is SGDLS and CDR2 is YYNGEE. In DNA, the CDR3 is TGTGCCAGCAGCCCAGGGTTAGCCAAAAACATTCAGTACTTC. Amino acid sequence: CASSPGLAKNIQYF.

The J gene is TRBJ1-1, the V gene TRBV4-1, with D unresolved. Germline V lookup: CDR1 MGHRA, CDR2 YSYEKL. V was pared by 4 bases and J by 0 bases, with 15 bases between. The CDR3 has 16 amino acids. The CDR3 DNA reads as TGCGCCAGCAGCCCAAGTATTGGGATTATGAACACTGAAGCTTTCTTT. Translation: CASSPSIGIMNTEAFF.

This clone occurred once. The chain is built from TRBV4-2 and TRBJ2-2; 7 nucleotides agree with TRBD1. This CDR3 is 16 amino acids long. The ends lost 1 base at V and 3 bases at J; junction bases unmatched: 5. CDR1 is LGHNA and CDR2 is YNFKEQ in the germline V gene. The CDR3 is CASSQGGGPDTGELFF. In nucleotides, the CDR3 is TGTGCCAGCAGCCAAGGAGGGGGCCCTGACACCGGGGAGCTGTTTTTT.

This clone was seen a few times. V usage is TRBV19 and J usage is TRBJ2-7, with 7 nucleotides matching TRBD1. The CDR3 extends over 15 amino acids. Germline loops: CDR1 LNHDA, CDR2 SQIVND (reference sequence). After removal of 4 bases from V and 5 bases from J, the junction contained 11 bases not matched to a gene. The CDR3 DNA reads TGTGCCAGTAGTAGAGTAGACAGGGACGGCAACGAGCAGTACTTC. It is translated as CASSRVDRDGNEQYF.

The chain employs TRBV11-3 and TRBJ2-2; 9 nucleotides line up with TRBD1. V gave up 6 bases and J gave up 5 bases; unmatched junction bases: 1. This CDR3 is built from 13 residues. CDR1 and CDR2 (germline): SGHNT, YENEEA. The CDR3 protein is CASRTGGTGELFF. The CDR3 nucleotides are TGTGCCAGCAGGACAGGGGGGACCGGGGAGCTGTTTTTT.